These T cell receptor beta chains were read from a single sample in a study of prognosis after radiotherapy for stage I lung cancer. Using its own MiXCR run on the multiplex PCR reads, TCRdb lists one record per CDR3 protein. The table includes about 26,000 distinct CDR3 sequences, around two fifths detected once. Sequences were derived from PBMCs, sampled before or after stereotactic body radiation therapy (not recorded which). These receptors were obtained from a donor at least 50 years old with non-small cell lung cancer. Each CDR3 is given with its conserved first and last residue. D genes are given only for firm matches. Rows may omit the clone size; those that give it use once, few, many or a size class.

v_gene	abundance	d_gene	j_gene	CDR3nt	CDR3aa
TRBV19	many	NA	TRBJ2-1	TGTGCCACGAGACAGATCAATGAGCAGTTCTTC	CATRQINEQFF
TRBV4-3	NA	NA	TRBJ1-1	TGCGCCAGCAGCCAAGGGGTCGGCCTGAACACTGAAGCTTTCTTT	CASSQGVGLNTEAFF
TRBV19	NA	NA	TRBJ2-1	TGTGCCAGTAGGGACCAGGGGCGGGGGCTAGCCCGTAACAATGAGCAGTTCTTC	CASRDQGRGLARNNEQFF
TRBV5-5	many	TRBD1	TRBJ2-7	TGTGCCAGCAGCTCCCGACAGGGGGGGTCCTACGAGCAGTACTTC	CASSSRQGGSYEQYF
TRBV6-1	NA	TRBD1	TRBJ1-5	TGTGCCAGCAGTCCAGAAGGGGGCTCGAGCAATCAGCCCCAGCATTTT	CASSPEGGSSNQPQHF
TRBV11-3	many	TRBD1	TRBJ1-1	TGTGCCAGCAGTTCTCCGGGACAGGGGCTTTGGACTGAAGCTTTCTTT	CASSSPGQGLWTEAFF
TRBV11-3	NA	NA	TRBJ2-1	TGTGCCAGCACTGGGTACTATAGATATGAGCAGTTCTTC	CASTGYYRYEQFF
TRBV20-1	NA	NA	TRBJ2-7	TGCAGTGCTATGCGGCACCCGAGCTCCTACGAGCAGTACTTC	CSAMRHPSSYEQYF
TRBV2	many	NA	TRBJ1-6	TGTGCCAGCAGCCCCTCTATAGCGATGGGTTCACCCCTCCACTTT	CASSPSIAMGSPLHF
TRBV7-2	NA	NA	TRBJ1-2	TGTGCCAGCAGCTTAGTTCAGGTGGCGCTTTGCTACACCTTC	CASSLVQVALCYTF
TRBV11-2	many	NA	TRBJ2-3	TGTGCCAGCAGCTTAGCTGAAGGATCGCAGTATTTT	CASSLAEGSQYF
TRBV20-1	many	TRBD2	TRBJ2-3	TGCAGTGCTAGCGGTCTAGCGGTCACAGATACGCAGTATTTT	CSASGLAVTDTQYF
TRBV6-1	NA	TRBD1	TRBJ1-1	TGTGCCAGCAGCGATAGGGACAGGGACACTGAAGCTTTCTTT	CASSDRDRDTEAFF
TRBV24-1	many	NA	TRBJ1-2	TGTGCCACCAGTGATTCGTCCTGGCAGGGCTACACCTTC	CATSDSSWQGYTF
TRBV7-3	NA	NA	TRBJ2-3	TGTGCCAGCAGCTCCACTAGGGGGGATACGCAGTATTTT	CASSSTRGDTQYF
TRBV29-1	many	TRBD1	TRBJ2-1	TGCAGCGCCCGGACAGGGATGAATGAGCAGTTCTTC	CSARTGMNEQFF
TRBV5-1	many	TRBD1	TRBJ1-1	TGCGCCAGCAGCTTAGCAGGGGGATCTGAAGCTTTCTTT	CASSLAGGSEAFF
TRBV13	NA	NA	TRBJ2-5	TGTGCCAGCAGCAGTGGACCCCTCCCGGTAGATACCCAGTACTTC	CASSSGPLPVDTQYF
TRBV4-2	many	NA	TRBJ1-3	TGTGCCAGCAGACCAGGGACTGTCTCTGGAAACACCATATATTTT	CASRPGTVSGNTIYF
TRBV2	many	NA	TRBJ2-3	TGTGCCAGCAGGGACAGACCCACCTATAGCACAGATACGCAGTATTTT	CASRDRPTYSTDTQYF
TRBV14	many	NA	TRBJ2-2	TGTGCCAGCAGCCAAGTTAAGACCGGGACAATCACCGGGGAGCTGTTTTTT	CASSQVKTGTITGELFF
TRBV27	NA	NA	TRBJ2-7	TGTGCCAGCTCCCGGGGGCCCGGGGACTACGAGCAGTACTTC	CASSRGPGDYEQYF
TRBV27	many	TRBD2	TRBJ2-1	TGTGCCAGTTGTAGCGGGGGCAATGAGCAGTTCTTC	CASCSGGNEQFF
TRBV5-8	few	TRBD2	TRBJ2-3	TGTGCCAGCAGCTGGGGTACTAGCGGGAGGACAGATACGCAGTATTTT	CASSWGTSGRTDTQYF
TRBV20-1	many	NA	TRBJ1-2	TGCAGTGCACGGACCACCAATTACTATGGCTACACCTTC	CSARTTNYYGYTF
TRBV9	many	NA	TRBJ1-2	TGTGCCAGCAGTGCTCCCGGGACACTTAACTATGGCTACACCTTC	CASSAPGTLNYGYTF